The T cell receptor (beta chain) under discussion was sequenced for a study of chemoradiotherapy in HPV16-positive cancers. Study-wide context: Functional T-cell assays on two HPV16-positive patients' cells defined candidate HPV-specific clones and common TCR motifs. Study-wide results and caveats: Candidate HPV-specific clones and E7-related TCR motifs grew in tumor during treatment. HPV-specific T cells were functionally defined from only a couple of HPV16-positive patients.

The data were produced by immunoSEQ multiplex PCR, yet TCRdb's version contains in-frame clones alone and is incomplete. Altogether nearly 5,500 clones are present, 85% being singletons, with the ten largest covering 9.7%. Trimming removed 5 bases from V and 2 bases from J, with 9 bases in between. CDR1 is SGHAT, CDR2 FQDESV, per germline (reference sequence). This CDR3 comprises 13 residues. With respect to this clone: Antigen unknown.

This chain uses TRBV11-1 with TRBJ2-5; D call uncertain. The source was tumor tissue, collected from a patient who underwent chemoradiotherapy. The clonotype comes from a human donor with HPV-associated anogenital cancer. CDR3 in amino acids: CASSPVRQETQYF. CDR3 bases: TGTGCCAGCAGCCCTGTCAGACAAGAGACCCAGTACTTC.